This TCR beta chain came from a study of tumor and adjacent non-tumor tissue in lung cancer. This clonotype was found many times. The antigen is undetermined. This sample's RNA came from whole unsorted tissue. Whole-study results and caveats: Tumor repertoires had a smaller top 100 clone share than normal lung.

The library came from three nested PCR rounds adapted from ARM-PCR protocols. MiXCR was run by TCRdb on the multiplex PCR reads, yielding one entry per CDR3 protein. The sample consists of over 100,000 distinct CDR3 sequences, roughly 75% of them appearing once. V shed 3 bases and J shed 2 bases, with 8 bases lying between them. Germline CDR1 DFQATT, CDR2 SNEGSKA (reference sequence). This CDR3 spans 12 amino acids. The material sequenced was lung tumor tissue. The chain links TRBV20-1 to TRBJ2-7; D ambiguous. The clonotype comes from a woman aged 55-69 years with non-small cell lung cancer. CDR3 DNA: TGCAGTGCTAGTTTGGGGACCTACGAGCAGTACTTC. Its translation: CSASLGTYEQYF.